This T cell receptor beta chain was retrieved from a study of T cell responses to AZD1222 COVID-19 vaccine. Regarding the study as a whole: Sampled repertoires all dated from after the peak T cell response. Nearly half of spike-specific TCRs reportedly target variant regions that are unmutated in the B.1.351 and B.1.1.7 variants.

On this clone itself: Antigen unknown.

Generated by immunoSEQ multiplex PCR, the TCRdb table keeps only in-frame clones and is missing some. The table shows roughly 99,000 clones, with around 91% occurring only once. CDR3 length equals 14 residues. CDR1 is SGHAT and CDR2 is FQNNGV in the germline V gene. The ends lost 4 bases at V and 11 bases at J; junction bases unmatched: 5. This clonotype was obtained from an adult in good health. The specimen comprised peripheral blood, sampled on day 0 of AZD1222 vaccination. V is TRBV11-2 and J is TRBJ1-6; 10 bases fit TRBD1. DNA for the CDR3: TGTGCCAGCAGCTCGGGACAGGGGTCCACACCCCTCCACTTT. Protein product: CASSSGQGSTPLHF.